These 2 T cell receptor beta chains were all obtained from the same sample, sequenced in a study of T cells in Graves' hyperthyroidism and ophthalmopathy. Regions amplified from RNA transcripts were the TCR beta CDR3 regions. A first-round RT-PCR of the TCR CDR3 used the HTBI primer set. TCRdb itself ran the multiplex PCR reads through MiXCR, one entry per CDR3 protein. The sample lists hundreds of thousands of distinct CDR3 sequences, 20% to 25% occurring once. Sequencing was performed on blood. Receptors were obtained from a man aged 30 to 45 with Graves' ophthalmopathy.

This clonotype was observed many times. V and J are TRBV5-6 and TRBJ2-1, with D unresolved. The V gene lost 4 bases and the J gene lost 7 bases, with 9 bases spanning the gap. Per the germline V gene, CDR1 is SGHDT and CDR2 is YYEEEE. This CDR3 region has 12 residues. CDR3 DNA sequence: TGTGCCAGCAGCCGTTTCCGGAATGAGCAGTTCTTC. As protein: CASSRFRNEQFF. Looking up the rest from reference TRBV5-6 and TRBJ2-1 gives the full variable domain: DAGVTQSPTHLIKTRGQQVTLRCSPKSGHDTVSWYQQALGQGPQFIFQYYEEEERQRGNFPDRFSGHQFPNYSSELNVNALLLGDSALYLCASSRFRNEQFFGPGTRLTVL.

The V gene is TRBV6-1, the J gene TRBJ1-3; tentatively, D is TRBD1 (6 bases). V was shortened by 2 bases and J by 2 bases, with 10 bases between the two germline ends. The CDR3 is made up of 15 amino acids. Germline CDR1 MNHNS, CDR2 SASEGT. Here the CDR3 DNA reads TGTGCCAGCAGTGAACAGGGGATGGCTGGAAACACCATATATTTT. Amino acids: CASSEQGMAGNTIYF.